Listed here are 9 T cell receptor beta chains from one sample, sequenced in a study of OX40 agonist ivuxolimab in advanced cancers. Measured with immunoSEQ multiplex PCR; TCRdb has only the in-frame clones, and not every one. The sample has some 61,000 clones; 77% are singletons. Sequencing used CD4+ or CD8+ T cells sorted from blood, obtained in a trial of the OX40 agonist ivuxolimab. The receptors stem from an adult with an advanced solid tumor such as melanoma, head and neck, liver or kidney cancer.

The chain carries TRBV6-6 and TRBJ1-2; a weak D match, TRBD1 (5 bases). The germline CDR1 and CDR2 sequences are MNHNY and SVGAGI (reference sequence). V was pared by 6 bases and J by 3 bases, with 11 bases between. This CDR3 has 13 residues. The DNA for the CDR3 is TGTGCCAGCAGCCTCGACAGAGACTATGGCTACACCTTC. Translation: CASSLDRDYGYTF.

The chain recombines TRBV10-3 with TRBJ1-1; unclear D gene. The germline V gene has CDR1 ENHRY and CDR2 SYGVKD. The CDR3 has 15 amino acids. V shed 2 bases and J shed 1 base, with 11 bases lying between them. The CDR3 DNA follows: TGTGCCATCAGTGAGCATGCGGGTACGAACACTGAAGCTTTCTTT. It encodes CAISEHAGTNTEAFF.

This chain uses TRBV9 with TRBJ2-2; D gene ambiguous. CDR3 size: 15 residues. V was cut by 0 bases and J by 5 bases, with 11 bases left in between. CDR1 SGDLS and CDR2 YYNGEE come from the germline V gene. DNA of the CDR3: TGTGCCAGCAGCGTAGGTAGGGTTGGTACCGGGGAGCTGTTTTTT. It translates to CASSVGRVGTGELFF.

J is TRBJ2-5 and V is TRBV10-3; D might be TRBD1 (6 bases). Germline assignment: CDR1 ENHRY and CDR2 SYGVKD. This CDR3 region has 12 residues. Trimming took off 8 bases at V and 4 bases at J, with 11 bases between the two ends. CDR3 sequence reads: CAISGQGETQYF. As DNA, the CDR3 is TGTGCCATCTCGGGACAAGGAGAGACCCAGTACTTC.

In this sample, this clone turned up once. The chain is built from TRBV30 and TRBJ1-1; D remains ambiguous. The V and J ends lost 3 bases and 0 bases respectively, with 11 bases between them. The CDR3 spans 14 residues. CDR1 GTSNPN and CDR2 SVGIG come from the germline V gene (reference sequence). The CDR3 protein is CAWSAVVMNTEAFF. The DNA of the CDR3 is TGTGCCTGGAGCGCGGTGGTCATGAACACTGAAGCTTTCTTT.

In this sample, this clone turned up a few times. The chain employs TRBV7-2 and TRBJ1-2; weak D call: TRBD1 (6 bases). CDR3 length equals 17 residues. CDR1 is SGHTA and CDR2 is FQGNSA in the germline V gene. V lost 1 base, J lost 2 bases, and 17 bases lay in between. CDR3 region: CASSLGLGTGMNYGYTF. In DNA form, the CDR3 reads TGTGCCAGCAGCTTAGGACTCGGCACAGGGATGAACTATGGCTACACCTTC.

The V call is TRBV5-1, the J call TRBJ2-5, with unresolved D. V lost 0 bases, J lost 2 bases, and 8 bases lay in between. Germline CDR1 is SGHRS and CDR2 is YFSETQ. This CDR3 contains 14 residues. The CDR3: CASSLAGQQETQYF. CDR3 coding DNA: TGCGCCAGCAGCTTGGCCGGGCAACAAGAGACCCAGTACTTC.

The rearrangement joins TRBV4-1 to TRBJ1-3; D is unclear. Germline V gives CDR1 MGHRA, CDR2 YSYEKL. Trimming took 2 bases from V and 1 from J, leaving 12 bases between them. CDR3 length: 16 residues. CDR3 amino acids: CASSQTYGPSGNTIYF. For the CDR3, the DNA is TGCGCCAGCAGCCAAACGTATGGACCGTCTGGAAACACCATATATTTT.

The genes are TRBV5-1 and TRBJ2-5, with TRBD2 matching over 10 bases. CDR1 SGHRS and CDR2 YFSETQ come from the germline V gene. After removal of 0 bases from V and 4 bases from J, the junction contained 0 bases not matched to a gene. The CDR3 length is 14 residues. The DNA of the CDR3 is TGCGCCAGCAGCTTGGCTAGCGGGAGAGAGACCCAGTACTTC. Translation gives CASSLASGRETQYF.